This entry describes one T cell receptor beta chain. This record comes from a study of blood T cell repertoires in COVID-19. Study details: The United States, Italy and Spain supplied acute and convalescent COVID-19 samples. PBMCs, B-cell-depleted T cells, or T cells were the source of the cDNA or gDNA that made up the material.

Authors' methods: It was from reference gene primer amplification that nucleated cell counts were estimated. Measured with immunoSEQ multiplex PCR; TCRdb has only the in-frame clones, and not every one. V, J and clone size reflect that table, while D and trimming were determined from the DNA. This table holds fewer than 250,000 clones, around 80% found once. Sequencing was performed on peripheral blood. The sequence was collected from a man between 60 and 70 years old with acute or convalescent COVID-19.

The CDR3 coding sequence is TGCGCCAGCAGCTTGGGTGGAGGGGTCTCGTCCAATGAGCAGTTCTTC. Its protein is CASSLGGGVSSNEQFF. The rearrangement links TRBV5-1 to TRBJ2-1, with D possibly being TRBD2 (6 bases). The CDR3 has 16 residues. Trimming shortened V by 0 bases and J by 6 bases, and 16 bases separated the two germline ends. The germline V gene encodes CDR1 SGHRS and CDR2 YFSETQ. Together with reference TRBV5-1 and TRBJ2-1, the CDR3 gives the full variable domain: KAGVTQTPRYLIKTRGQQVTLSCSPISGHRSVSWYQQTPGQGLQFLFEYFSETQRNKGNFPGRFSGRQFSNSRSEMNVSTLELGDSALYLCASSLGGGVSSNEQFFGPGTRLTVL.